The rows below give T cell receptor beta chains drawn from one sample of a study of shared clonotypes between healthy human individuals. Repertoires were generated with immunoSEQ multiplex PCR, while TCRdb's copy carries only in-frame clones and drops some. The sample includes around 700,000 clones, around three quarters seen only once; the top ten take 1.5% to 2%. The sample consisted of memory CD4+ T cells sorted from blood. These receptors all stem from a woman aged 25-40 years in good health. The CDR3 runs from the conserved cysteine through the conserved F or W. The order of the fields is J gene, clone size, V gene, D gene, CDR3 protein, CDR3 DNA. D genes are given only for firm matches. Size is stated for part of the rows, as once, few or many counts, or as a class when the clone is expanded.

j_gene: TRBJ2-7; abundance: few; v_gene: TRBV6-5; d_gene: NA; CDR3aa: CASSYSPQAGPREQYF; CDR3nt: TGTGCCAGCAGTTACTCCCCCCAGGCAGGGCCTCGCGAGCAGTACTTC
j_gene: TRBJ2-3; abundance: NA; v_gene: TRBV6-5; d_gene: NA; CDR3aa: CASSYSDGGTDTQYF; CDR3nt: TGTGCCAGCAGTTACTCCGATGGGGGGACAGATACGCAGTATTTT
j_gene: TRBJ2-5; abundance: NA; v_gene: TRBV5-4; d_gene: TRBD1; CDR3aa: CASSKDRGYTETQYF; CDR3nt: TGTGCCAGCAGCAAGGACAGGGGGTACACAGAGACCCAGTACTTC
j_gene: TRBJ2-1; abundance: NA; v_gene: TRBV28; d_gene: TRBD2; CDR3aa: CASSRLAGGEGEQFF; CDR3nt: TGTGCCAGCAGTCGACTAGCGGGAGGGGAGGGTGAGCAGTTCTTC
j_gene: TRBJ2-1; abundance: once; v_gene: TRBV11-2; d_gene: NA; CDR3aa: CASSSNRDEQFF; CDR3nt: TGTGCCAGCAGCTCGAACAGGGACGAGCAGTTCTTC
j_gene: TRBJ2-1; abundance: once; v_gene: TRBV19; d_gene: TRBD1; CDR3aa: CASRRDRGSYNEQFF; CDR3nt: TGTGCCAGTAGGAGGGACAGGGGTTCCTACAATGAGCAGTTCTTC
j_gene: TRBJ2-5; abundance: once; v_gene: TRBV11-2; d_gene: TRBD2; CDR3aa: CASSLNLAGVEGETQYF; CDR3nt: TGTGCCAGCAGCTTAAACCTAGCGGGAGTCGAAGGAGAGACCCAGTACTTC
j_gene: TRBJ2-2; abundance: many; v_gene: TRBV2; d_gene: NA; CDR3aa: CASTGDHGELFF; CDR3nt: TGTGCCAGCACAGGGGATCACGGGGAGCTGTTTTTT
j_gene: TRBJ2-7; abundance: NA; v_gene: TRBV7-9; d_gene: NA; CDR3aa: CASSFRYYEQYF; CDR3nt: TGTGCCAGCAGCTTTCGTTACTACGAGCAGTACTTC
j_gene: TRBJ2-2; abundance: NA; v_gene: TRBV7-9; d_gene: TRBD2; CDR3aa: CASSLGGRATGELFF; CDR3nt: TGTGCCAGCAGCTTAGGCGGGAGGGCCACCGGGGAGCTGTTTTTT
j_gene: TRBJ1-2; abundance: NA; v_gene: TRBV29-1; d_gene: NA; CDR3aa: CSVARSNYGYTF; CDR3nt: TGCAGCGTTGCCCGGAGTAACTATGGCTACACCTTC
j_gene: TRBJ1-1; abundance: NA; v_gene: TRBV5-8; d_gene: NA; CDR3aa: CASSPWGAMNTEAFF; CDR3nt: TGTGCCAGCAGCCCGTGGGGGGCTATGAACACTGAAGCTTTCTTT
j_gene: TRBJ1-5; abundance: many; v_gene: TRBV28; d_gene: NA; CDR3aa: CASSYGLYSNQPQHF; CDR3nt: TGTGCCAGCAGTTATGGACTCTATAGCAATCAGCCCCAGCATTTT
j_gene: TRBJ2-1; abundance: many; v_gene: TRBV5-1; d_gene: NA; CDR3aa: CASSLDTPGYNEQFF; CDR3nt: TGCGCCAGCAGCCTGGACACACCGGGCTACAATGAGCAGTTCTTC
j_gene: TRBJ1-2; abundance: once; v_gene: TRBV28; d_gene: NA; CDR3aa: CASSPQEYYGYTF; CDR3nt: TGTGCCAGCAGTCCCCAGGAATATTATGGCTACACCTTC
j_gene: TRBJ1-1; abundance: few; v_gene: TRBV13; d_gene: NA; CDR3aa: CASSLQVHSEAFF; CDR3nt: TGTGCCAGCAGCTTACAGGTACATTCTGAAGCTTTCTTT
j_gene: TRBJ2-7; abundance: NA; v_gene: TRBV7-3; d_gene: NA; CDR3aa: CASSLSPGSYEQYF; CDR3nt: TGTGCCAGCAGCTTATCCCCGGGATCGTACGAGCAGTACTTC
j_gene: TRBJ2-2; abundance: NA; v_gene: TRBV4-1; d_gene: TRBD2; CDR3aa: CASSPGGGSRNTGELFF; CDR3nt: TGCGCCAGCAGCCCTGGCGGGGGAAGCCGTAACACCGGGGAGCTGTTTTTT
j_gene: TRBJ2-1; abundance: NA; v_gene: TRBV5-1; d_gene: TRBD1; CDR3aa: CASSQGEPHNEQFF; CDR3nt: TGCGCCAGCAGTCAGGGGGAGCCCCACAATGAGCAGTTCTTC
j_gene: TRBJ2-2; abundance: NA; v_gene: TRBV6-6; d_gene: NA; CDR3aa: CASNGPGGANTGELFF; CDR3nt: TGTGCCAGCAATGGCCCAGGCGGCGCGAACACCGGGGAGCTGTTTTTT
j_gene: TRBJ1-5; abundance: NA; v_gene: TRBV2; d_gene: NA; CDR3aa: CASSEGQIFYQPQHF; CDR3nt: TGTGCCAGCAGTGAAGGGCAGATTTTTTATCAGCCCCAGCATTTT
j_gene: TRBJ2-7; abundance: NA; v_gene: TRBV25-1; d_gene: NA; CDR3aa: CASSEDGITYEQYF; CDR3nt: TGTGCCAGCAGTGAAGACGGCATTACCTACGAGCAGTACTTC
j_gene: TRBJ2-5; abundance: NA; v_gene: TRBV9; d_gene: TRBD2; CDR3aa: CASSVGGIQETQYF; CDR3nt: TGTGCCAGCAGCGTGGGAGGGATCCAAGAGACCCAGTACTTC
j_gene: TRBJ2-5; abundance: NA; v_gene: TRBV11-2; d_gene: TRBD2; CDR3aa: CASSFTSGRLSETQYF; CDR3nt: TGTGCCAGCAGCTTTACTAGCGGGAGGTTATCCGAGACCCAGTACTTC
j_gene: TRBJ1-1; abundance: NA; v_gene: TRBV7-9; d_gene: NA; CDR3aa: CASSFIPRLNTEAFF; CDR3nt: TGTGCCAGCAGCTTTATCCCCAGGCTGAACACTGAAGCTTTCTTT
j_gene: TRBJ1-4; abundance: NA; v_gene: TRBV30; d_gene: NA; CDR3aa: CAWSRAGGGATNEKLFF; CDR3nt: TGTGCCTGGAGTCGGGCAGGTGGTGGGGCAACTAATGAAAAACTGTTTTTT
j_gene: TRBJ2-5; abundance: NA; v_gene: TRBV7-3; d_gene: NA; CDR3aa: CASSLNVRGETQYF; CDR3nt: TGTGCCAGCAGCTTAAACGTTCGAGGAGAGACCCAGTACTTC
j_gene: TRBJ1-2; abundance: NA; v_gene: TRBV25-1; d_gene: NA; CDR3aa: CASSDSRGGYGYTF; CDR3nt: TGTGCCAGCAGTGACAGTAGGGGAGGCTATGGCTACACCTTC
j_gene: TRBJ1-2; abundance: NA; v_gene: TRBV20-1; d_gene: TRBD1; CDR3aa: CSAGTDGYTF; CDR3nt: TGCAGTGCGGGGACAGATGGCTACACCTTC
j_gene: TRBJ1-2; abundance: few; v_gene: TRBV7-9; d_gene: NA; CDR3aa: CASSRQTDYGYTF; CDR3nt: TGTGCCAGCAGCCGACAGACGGACTATGGCTACACCTTC
j_gene: TRBJ2-7; abundance: NA; v_gene: TRBV6-1; d_gene: TRBD2; CDR3aa: CAGSMEGGPYEQYF; CDR3nt: TGTGCCGGATCAATGGAGGGAGGGCCCTACGAGCAGTACTTC
j_gene: TRBJ2-3; abundance: NA; v_gene: TRBV29-1; d_gene: NA; CDR3aa: CSVGQGGVADTQYF; CDR3nt: TGCAGCGTTGGGCAGGGCGGGGTCGCGGATACGCAGTATTTT
j_gene: TRBJ1-1; abundance: NA; v_gene: TRBV18; d_gene: NA; CDR3aa: CATARGGLATEAFF; CDR3nt: TGTGCCACCGCACGCGGGGGTTTAGCCACTGAAGCTTTCTTT
j_gene: TRBJ2-1; abundance: NA; v_gene: TRBV30; d_gene: NA; CDR3aa: CAWSVRREQFF; CDR3nt: TGTGCCTGGAGTGTACGCAGGGAGCAGTTCTTC